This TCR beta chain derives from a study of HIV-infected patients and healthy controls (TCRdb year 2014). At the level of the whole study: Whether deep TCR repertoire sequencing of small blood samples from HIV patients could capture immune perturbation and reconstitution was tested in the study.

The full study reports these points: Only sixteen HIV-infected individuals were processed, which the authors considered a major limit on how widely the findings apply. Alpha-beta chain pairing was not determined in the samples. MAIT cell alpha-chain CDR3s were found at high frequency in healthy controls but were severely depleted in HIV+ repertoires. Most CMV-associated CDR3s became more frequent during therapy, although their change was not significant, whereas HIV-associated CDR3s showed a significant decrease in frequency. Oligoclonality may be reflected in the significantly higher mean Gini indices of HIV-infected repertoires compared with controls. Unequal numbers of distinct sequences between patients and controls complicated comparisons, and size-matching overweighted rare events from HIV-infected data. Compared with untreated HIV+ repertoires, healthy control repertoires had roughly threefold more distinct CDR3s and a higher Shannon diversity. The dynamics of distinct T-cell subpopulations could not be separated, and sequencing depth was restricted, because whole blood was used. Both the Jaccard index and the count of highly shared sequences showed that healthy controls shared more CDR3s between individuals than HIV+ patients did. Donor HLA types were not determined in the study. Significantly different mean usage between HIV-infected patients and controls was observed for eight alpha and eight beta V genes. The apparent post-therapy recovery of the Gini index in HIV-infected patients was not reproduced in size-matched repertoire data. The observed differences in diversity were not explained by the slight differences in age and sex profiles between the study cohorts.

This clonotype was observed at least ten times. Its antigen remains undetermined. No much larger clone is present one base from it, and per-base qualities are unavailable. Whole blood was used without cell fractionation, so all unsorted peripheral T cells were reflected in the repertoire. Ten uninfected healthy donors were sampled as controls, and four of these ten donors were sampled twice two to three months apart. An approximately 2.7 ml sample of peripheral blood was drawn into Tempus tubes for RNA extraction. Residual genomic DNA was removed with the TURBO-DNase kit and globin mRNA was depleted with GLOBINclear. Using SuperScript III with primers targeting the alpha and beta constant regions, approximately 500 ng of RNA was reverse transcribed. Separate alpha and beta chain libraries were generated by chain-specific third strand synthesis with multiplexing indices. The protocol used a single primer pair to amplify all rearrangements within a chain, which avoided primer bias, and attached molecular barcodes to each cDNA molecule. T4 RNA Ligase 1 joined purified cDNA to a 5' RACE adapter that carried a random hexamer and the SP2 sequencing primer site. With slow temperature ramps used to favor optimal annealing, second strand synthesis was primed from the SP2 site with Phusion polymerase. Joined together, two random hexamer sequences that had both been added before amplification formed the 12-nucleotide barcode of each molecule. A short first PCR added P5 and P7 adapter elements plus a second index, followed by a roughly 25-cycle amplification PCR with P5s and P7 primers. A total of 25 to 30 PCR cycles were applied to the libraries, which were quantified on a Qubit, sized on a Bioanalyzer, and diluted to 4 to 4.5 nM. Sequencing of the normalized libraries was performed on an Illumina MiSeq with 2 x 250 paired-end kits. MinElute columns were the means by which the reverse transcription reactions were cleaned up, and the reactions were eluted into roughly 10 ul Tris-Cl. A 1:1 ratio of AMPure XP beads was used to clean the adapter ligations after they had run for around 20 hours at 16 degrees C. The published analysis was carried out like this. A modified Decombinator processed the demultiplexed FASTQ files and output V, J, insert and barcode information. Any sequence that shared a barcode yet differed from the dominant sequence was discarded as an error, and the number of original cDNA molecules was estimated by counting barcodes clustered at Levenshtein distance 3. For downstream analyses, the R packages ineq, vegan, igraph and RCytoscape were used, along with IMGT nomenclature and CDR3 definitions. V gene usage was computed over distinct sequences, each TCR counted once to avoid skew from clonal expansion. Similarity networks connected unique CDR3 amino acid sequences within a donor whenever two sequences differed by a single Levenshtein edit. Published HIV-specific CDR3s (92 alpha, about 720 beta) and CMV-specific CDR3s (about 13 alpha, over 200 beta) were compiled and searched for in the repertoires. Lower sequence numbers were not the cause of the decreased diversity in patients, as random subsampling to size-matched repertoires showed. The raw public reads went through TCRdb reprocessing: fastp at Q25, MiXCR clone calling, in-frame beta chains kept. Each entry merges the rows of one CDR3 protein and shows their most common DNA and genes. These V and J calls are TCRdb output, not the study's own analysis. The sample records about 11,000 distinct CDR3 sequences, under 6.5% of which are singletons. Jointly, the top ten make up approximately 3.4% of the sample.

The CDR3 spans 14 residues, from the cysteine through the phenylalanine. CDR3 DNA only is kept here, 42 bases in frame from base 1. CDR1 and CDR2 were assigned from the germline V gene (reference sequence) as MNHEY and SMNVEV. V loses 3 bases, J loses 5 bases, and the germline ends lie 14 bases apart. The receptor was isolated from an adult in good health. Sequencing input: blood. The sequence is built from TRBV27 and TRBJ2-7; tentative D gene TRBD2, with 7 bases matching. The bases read TGTGCCAGCAGTTTCTTTGCGGGGGCCCACGAGCAGTACTTC. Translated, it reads CASSFFAGAHEQYF.